This passage covers 14 T cell receptor beta chains from one sample sequenced in a study of blood T cell repertoires in COVID-19. The protocol was immunoSEQ multiplex PCR, while the TCRdb copy is restricted to in-frame clones and leaves out a portion. The sample consists of around 300,000 clones, 85% to 90% of them appearing once. The specimen was PBMCs or T cells enriched from blood (not recorded which). These TCRs come from a woman between 18 and 29 years old who had recovered from COVID-19.

V and J are TRBV5-1 and TRBJ2-7; D is ambiguous. CDR1 SGHRS and CDR2 YFSETQ come from the germline V gene. The germline V and J ends were trimmed by 0 bases and 6 bases, with 7 bases remaining between them. The CDR3 sequence is 12 residues long. Here the CDR3 reads CASSLGGREQYF. CDR3 DNA sequence: TGCGCCAGCAGCTTGGGAGGCCGCGAGCAGTACTTC. The entire variable domain, with the rest obtained from reference TRBV5-1 and TRBJ2-7, is as follows: KAGVTQTPRYLIKTRGQQVTLSCSPISGHRSVSWYQQTPGQGLQFLFEYFSETQRNKGNFPGRFSGRQFSNSRSEMNVSTLELGDSALYLCASSLGGREQYFGPGTRLTVT.

V is TRBV4-2 and J is TRBJ1-2; maybe TRBD1 (6 bases). The CDR3 covers 14 residues. Germline V gives CDR1 LGHNA, CDR2 YNFKEQ. Trimming removed 4 bases at V and 6 bases at J, with 15 bases between. CDR3 coding DNA: TGTGCCAGCAGCCTCAAACAGGGCCCCGATGGCTACACCTTC. Encoded protein: CASSLKQGPDGYTF.

V is TRBV27 and J is TRBJ2-7; a possible D gene is TRBD2 (6 bases). Germline CDR1 is MNHEY and CDR2 is SMNVEV (reference sequence). This CDR3 is built from 15 residues. The V and J ends lost 0 bases and 0 bases respectively, with 9 bases between them. The CDR3 DNA follows: TGTGCCAGCAGTTTATCAGGGGAGGCCTCCTACGAGCAGTACTTC. It is translated as CASSLSGEASYEQYF.

The chain has TRBV2 and TRBJ2-2; 8 nucleotides align to TRBD1. The J segment lost 8 bases and the V segment lost 6 bases, leaving 14 bases of the junction unmatched. The CDR3 runs to 16 residues. Germline CDR1 is SNHLY and CDR2 is FYNNEI. The CDR3 loop reads CASRTDRGRNTGELFF. CDR3 nucleotide sequence: TGTGCCAGCAGGACAGACAGGGGAAGGAATACGGGGGAGCTGTTTTTT.

This chain uses TRBV13 with TRBJ2-5; TRBD1 agrees at 7 bases. With V trimmed by 5 bases and J by 3 bases, 3 bases remained unmatched. Germline lookup yields CDR1 PRHDT and CDR2 FYEKMQ (reference sequence). The CDR3 sequence is 13 residues long. CDR3 DNA: TGTGCCAGCAGCCGAGGGACAGAAGAGACCCAGTACTTC. Protein product: CASSRGTEETQYF.

The chain joins TRBV6-1 to TRBJ1-1; 9 nucleotides agree with TRBD1. Germline CDR1 and CDR2: MNHNS and SASEGT. This CDR3 spans 13 amino acids. V shed 3 bases, J shed 6 bases, and the junction held 2 bases outside the gene matches. CDR3 amino acids: CASSDRQGAEAFF. The CDR3 DNA is TGTGCCAGCAGTGACCGACAGGGGGCTGAAGCTTTCTTT.

V and J are TRBV6-5 and TRBJ1-2, with 7 bases aligning to TRBD1. V lost 4 bases to trimming and J lost 7 bases; unmatched junction nucleotides: 6. Germline V lookup: CDR1 MNHEY, CDR2 SVGAGI. The CDR3 totals 13 residues. The CDR3 here is CASSSRQGGGYTF. In nucleotides, the CDR3 is TGTGCCAGCAGTTCGAGACAGGGCGGTGGCTACACCTTC.

This clone was seen just once. The chain carries TRBV29-1 and TRBJ2-3, with D unresolved. V was trimmed by 7 bases and J by 0 bases, leaving 17 bases between them. The CDR3 runs to 15 residues. CDR1 is SQVTM and CDR2 is ANQGSEA in the germline V gene. CDR3 DNA sequence: TGCAGCGCCCGTGCTGAGGCACATAGCACAGATACGCAGTATTTT. Protein: CSARAEAHSTDTQYF.

The chain has TRBV20-1 and TRBJ2-5; 7 bases are shared with TRBD1. Per the germline V gene, CDR1 is DFQATT and CDR2 is SNEGSKA (reference sequence). This CDR3 is 11 amino acids long. The CDR3 is CNVGQSETQYF. The CDR3 DNA is TGCAACGTGGGACAGAGTGAGACCCAGTACTTC.

This chain connects TRBV27 to TRBJ1-2; D is possibly TRBD1 (5 bases). The CDR3 contains 16 residues. With 7 bases removed from V and 4 bases from J, the gap between germline ends came to 22 bases. CDR1 and CDR2 from the germline V gene are MNHEY and SMNVEV (reference sequence). For the CDR3, the DNA is TGTGCCAGCATTATCGAAAGACAGTTTTTCCTCTATGGCTACACCTTC. Its protein is CASIIERQFFLYGYTF.

V gene TRBV6-5 combines with J gene TRBJ2-1, with 8 nucleotides matching TRBD2. After removal of 7 bases from V and 6 bases from J, the junction contained 8 bases not matched to a gene. The CDR3 is 14 residues long. CDR1 MNHEY and CDR2 SVGAGI come from the germline V gene. CDR3 nucleotides: TGTGCCAGCATATCGGGGGGGCCCGCCAATGAGCAGTTCTTC. As protein: CASISGGPANEQFF.

The chain uses TRBV7-3 and TRBJ2-1, with a tentative D call TRBD2 (5 bases). Germline V gives CDR1 SGHTA, CDR2 FQGTGA. V lost 5 bases to trimming and J lost 10 bases, with 9 bases between them. This CDR3 comprises 11 residues. CDR3 DNA sequence: TGTGCCAGCAGCCTCGGCGGGGAGCAGTTCTTC. The encoded protein is CASSLGGEQFF.

The rearrangement joins TRBV2 to TRBJ2-1; 12 bases match TRBD2. Per the germline V gene, CDR1 is SNHLY and CDR2 is FYNNEI. The CDR3 contains 15 residues. Unmatched junction bases numbered 4, after V lost 6 bases and J lost 4 bases. CDR3 in amino acids: CASSFLAGGYNEQFF. DNA for the CDR3: TGTGCCAGCAGCTTCCTAGCGGGGGGGTACAATGAGCAGTTCTTC.

The V and J genes are TRBV18 and TRBJ1-6; the match to TRBD1 covers 7 bases. The CDR3 loop spans 14 amino acids. V shed 6 bases, J shed 10 bases, and the junction held 9 bases outside the gene matches. Germline lookup yields CDR1 KGHSH and CDR2 LQKENI. The CDR3 sequence: CASSSDRVNSPLHF. In nucleotides, the CDR3 is TGTGCCAGCTCTTCAGACAGGGTTAACTCACCCCTCCACTTT.